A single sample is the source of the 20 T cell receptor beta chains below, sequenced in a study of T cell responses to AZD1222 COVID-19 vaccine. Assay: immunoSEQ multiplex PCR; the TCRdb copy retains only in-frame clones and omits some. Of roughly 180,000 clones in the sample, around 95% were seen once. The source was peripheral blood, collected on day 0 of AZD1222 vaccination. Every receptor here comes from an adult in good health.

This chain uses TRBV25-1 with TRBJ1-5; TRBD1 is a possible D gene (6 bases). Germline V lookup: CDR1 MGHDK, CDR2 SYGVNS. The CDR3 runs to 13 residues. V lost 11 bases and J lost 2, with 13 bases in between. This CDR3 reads CAFNREGNQPQHF. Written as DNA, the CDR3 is TGTGCCTTTAACAGGGAAGGCAATCAGCCCCAGCATTTT.

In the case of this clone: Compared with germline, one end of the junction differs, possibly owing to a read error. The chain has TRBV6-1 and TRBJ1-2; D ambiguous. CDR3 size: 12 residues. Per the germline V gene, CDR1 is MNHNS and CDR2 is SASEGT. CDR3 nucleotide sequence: TGTGCCAGCAGCGAAGGGAGTTGGGGCTACACCTTC. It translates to CASSEGSWGYTF.

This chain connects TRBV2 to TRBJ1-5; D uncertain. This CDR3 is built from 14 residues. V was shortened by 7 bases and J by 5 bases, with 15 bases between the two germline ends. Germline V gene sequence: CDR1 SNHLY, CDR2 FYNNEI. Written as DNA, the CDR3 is TGTGCCAGCAACGTGTACGGCCCTGATCAGCCCCAGCATTTT. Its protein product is CASNVYGPDQPQHF.

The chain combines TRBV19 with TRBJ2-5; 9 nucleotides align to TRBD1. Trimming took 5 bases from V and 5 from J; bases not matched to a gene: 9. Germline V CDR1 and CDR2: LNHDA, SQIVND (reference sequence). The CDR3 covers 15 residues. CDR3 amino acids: CASSDRGSISETQYF. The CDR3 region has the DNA TGTGCCAGTAGTGACAGGGGGTCCATTTCGGAGACCCAGTACTTC.

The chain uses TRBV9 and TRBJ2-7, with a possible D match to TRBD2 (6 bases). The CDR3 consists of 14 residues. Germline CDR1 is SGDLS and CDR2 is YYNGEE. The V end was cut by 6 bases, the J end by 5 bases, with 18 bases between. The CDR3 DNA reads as TGTGCCAGCAATAAGGCGGGGAGAAACCACGAGCAGTACTTC. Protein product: CASNKAGRNHEQYF.

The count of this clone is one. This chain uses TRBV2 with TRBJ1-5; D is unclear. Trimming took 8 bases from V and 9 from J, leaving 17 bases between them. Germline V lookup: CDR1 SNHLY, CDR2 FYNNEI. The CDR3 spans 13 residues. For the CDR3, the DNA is TGTGCCAGCGGTGGTGTGGAACCTTGGCCCCAGCATTTT. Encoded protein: CASGGVEPWPQHF.

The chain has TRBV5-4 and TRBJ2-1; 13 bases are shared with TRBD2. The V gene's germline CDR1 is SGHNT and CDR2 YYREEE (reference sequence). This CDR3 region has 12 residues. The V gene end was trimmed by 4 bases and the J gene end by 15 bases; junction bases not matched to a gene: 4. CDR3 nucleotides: TGTGCCAGCAGCGGGACTAGCGGGATACGGTTCTTC. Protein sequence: CASSGTSGIRFF.

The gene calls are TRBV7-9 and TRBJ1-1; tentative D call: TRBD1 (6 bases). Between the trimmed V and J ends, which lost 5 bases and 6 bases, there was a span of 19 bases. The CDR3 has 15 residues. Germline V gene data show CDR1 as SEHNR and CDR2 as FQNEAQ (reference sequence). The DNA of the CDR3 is TGTGCCAGCAGCCCCTTTGGTGGGACAAGGGCTGAAGCTTTCTTT. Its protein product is CASSPFGGTRAEAFF.

CDR3 loop: CASAGRELYNEQFF. Here the CDR3 DNA reads TGCGCCAGCGCCGGGAGGGAACTTTACAATGAGCAGTTCTTC. The chain carries TRBV5-1 and TRBJ2-1; TRBD2 matches 8 bases. V lost 7 bases and J lost 4; bases outside the gene matches: 7. The CDR3 has 14 residues. The germline gives CDR1 SGHRS, CDR2 YFSETQ. The whole variable domain, remainder taken from reference TRBV5-1 and TRBJ2-1, is KAGVTQTPRYLIKTRGQQVTLSCSPISGHRSVSWYQQTPGQGLQFLFEYFSETQRNKGNFPGRFSGRQFSNSRSEMNVSTLELGDSALYLCASAGRELYNEQFFGPGTRLTVL.

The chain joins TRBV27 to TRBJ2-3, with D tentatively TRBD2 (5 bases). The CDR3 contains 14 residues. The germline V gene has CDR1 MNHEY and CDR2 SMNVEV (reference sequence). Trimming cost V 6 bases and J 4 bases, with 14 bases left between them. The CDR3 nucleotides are TGTGCCAGCAGCCGGAGGAATGGGCCAGATACGCAGTATTTT. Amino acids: CASSRRNGPDTQYF.

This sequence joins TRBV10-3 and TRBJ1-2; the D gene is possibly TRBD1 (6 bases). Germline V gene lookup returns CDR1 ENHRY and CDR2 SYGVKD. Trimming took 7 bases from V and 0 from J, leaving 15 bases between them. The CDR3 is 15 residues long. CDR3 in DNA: TGTGCCATCAACCAGGGGCTCCAAGCTAACTATGGCTACACCTTC. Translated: CAINQGLQANYGYTF.

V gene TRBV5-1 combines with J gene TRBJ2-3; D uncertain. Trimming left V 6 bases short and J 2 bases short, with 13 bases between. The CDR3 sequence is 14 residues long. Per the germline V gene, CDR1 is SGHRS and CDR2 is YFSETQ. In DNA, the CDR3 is TGCGCCAGCATTGGTCCCGGAACCACAGATACGCAGTATTTT. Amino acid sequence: CASIGPGTTDTQYF.

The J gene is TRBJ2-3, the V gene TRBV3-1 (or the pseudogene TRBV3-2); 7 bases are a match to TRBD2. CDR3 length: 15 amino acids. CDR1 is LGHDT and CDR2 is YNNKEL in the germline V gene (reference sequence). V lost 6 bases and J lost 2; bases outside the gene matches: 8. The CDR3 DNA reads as TGTGCCAGCAGTCTAGCGGCTTCCTTCACAGATACGCAGTATTTT. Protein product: CASSLAASFTDTQYF.

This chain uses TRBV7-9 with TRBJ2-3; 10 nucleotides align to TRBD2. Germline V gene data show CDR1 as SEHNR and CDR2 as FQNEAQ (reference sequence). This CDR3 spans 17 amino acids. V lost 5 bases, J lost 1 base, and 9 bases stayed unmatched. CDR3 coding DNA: TGTGCCAGCAGCACCCGAAGGGGGACTAGCGGCACAGATACGCAGTATTTT. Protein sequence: CASSTRRGTSGTDTQYF.

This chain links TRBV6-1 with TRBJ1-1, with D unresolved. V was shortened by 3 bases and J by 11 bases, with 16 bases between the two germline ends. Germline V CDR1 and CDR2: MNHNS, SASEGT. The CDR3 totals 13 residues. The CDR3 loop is CASSEDGLSRAFF. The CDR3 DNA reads TGTGCCAGCAGTGAGGACGGACTCTCACGGGCTTTCTTT.

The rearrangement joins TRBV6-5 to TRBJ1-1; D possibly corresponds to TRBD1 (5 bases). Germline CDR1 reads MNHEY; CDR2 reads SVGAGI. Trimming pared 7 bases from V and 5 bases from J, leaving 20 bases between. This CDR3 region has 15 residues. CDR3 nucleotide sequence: TGTGCCAGCACCACAAACGGGGCCCCTGGGACTGAAGCTTTCTTT. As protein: CASTTNGAPGTEAFF.

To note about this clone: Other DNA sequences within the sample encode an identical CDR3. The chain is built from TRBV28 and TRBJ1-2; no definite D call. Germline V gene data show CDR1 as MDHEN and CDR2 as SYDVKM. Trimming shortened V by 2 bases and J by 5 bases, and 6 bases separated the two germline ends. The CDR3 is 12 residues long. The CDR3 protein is CASSLRGYGYTF. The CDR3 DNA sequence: TGTGCCAGCAGTTTAAGAGGGTATGGCTACACCTTC.

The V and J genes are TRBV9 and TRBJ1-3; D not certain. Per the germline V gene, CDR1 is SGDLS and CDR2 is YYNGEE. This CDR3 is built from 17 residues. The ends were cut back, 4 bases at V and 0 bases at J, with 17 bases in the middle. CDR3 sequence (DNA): TGTGCCAGCAGCTCCAACCCCAACATGAGCTCTGGAAACACCATATATTTT. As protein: CASSSNPNMSSGNTIYF.

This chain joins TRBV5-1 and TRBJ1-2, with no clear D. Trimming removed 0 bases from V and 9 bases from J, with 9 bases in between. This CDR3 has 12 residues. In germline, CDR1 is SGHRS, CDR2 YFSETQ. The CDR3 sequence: CASSLVRESYTF. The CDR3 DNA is TGCGCCAGCAGCTTGGTAAGGGAAAGCTACACCTTC.

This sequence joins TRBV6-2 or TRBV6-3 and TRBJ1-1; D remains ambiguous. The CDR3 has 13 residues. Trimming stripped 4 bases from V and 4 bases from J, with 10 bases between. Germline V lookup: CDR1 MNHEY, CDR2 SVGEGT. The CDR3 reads CASSSRTATEAFF. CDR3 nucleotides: TGTGCCAGCAGTTCCAGGACGGCCACTGAAGCTTTCTTT.